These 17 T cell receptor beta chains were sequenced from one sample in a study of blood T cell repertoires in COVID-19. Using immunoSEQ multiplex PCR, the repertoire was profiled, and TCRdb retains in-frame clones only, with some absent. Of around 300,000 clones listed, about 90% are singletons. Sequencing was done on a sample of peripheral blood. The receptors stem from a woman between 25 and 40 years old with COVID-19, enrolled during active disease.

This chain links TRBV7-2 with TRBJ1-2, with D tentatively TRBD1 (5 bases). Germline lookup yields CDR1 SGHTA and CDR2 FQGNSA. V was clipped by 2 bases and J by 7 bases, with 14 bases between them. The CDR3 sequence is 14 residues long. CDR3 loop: CASSLTPTASGYTF. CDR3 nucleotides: TGTGCCAGCAGCTTAACACCGACAGCGAGTGGCTACACCTTC.

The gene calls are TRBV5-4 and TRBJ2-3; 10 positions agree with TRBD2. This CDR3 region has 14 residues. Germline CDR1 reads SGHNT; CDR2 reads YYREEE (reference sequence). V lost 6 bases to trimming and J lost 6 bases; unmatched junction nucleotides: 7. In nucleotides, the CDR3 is TGTGCCAGCACCCGGGGTAGCGGGAGGGATACGCAGTATTTT. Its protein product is CASTRGSGRDTQYF. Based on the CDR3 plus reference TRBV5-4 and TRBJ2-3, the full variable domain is ETGVTQSPTHLIKTRGQQVTLRCSSQSGHNTVSWYQQALGQGPQFIFQYYREEENGRGNFPPRFSGLQFPNYSSELNVNALELDDSALYLCASTRGSGRDTQYFGPGTRLTVL.

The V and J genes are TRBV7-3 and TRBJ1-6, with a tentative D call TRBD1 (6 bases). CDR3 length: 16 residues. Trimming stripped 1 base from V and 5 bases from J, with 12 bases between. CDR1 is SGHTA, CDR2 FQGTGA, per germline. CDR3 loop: CASSLSAGVNNSPLHF. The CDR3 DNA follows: TGTGCCAGCAGCTTAAGTGCAGGGGTTAATAATTCACCCCTCCACTTT.

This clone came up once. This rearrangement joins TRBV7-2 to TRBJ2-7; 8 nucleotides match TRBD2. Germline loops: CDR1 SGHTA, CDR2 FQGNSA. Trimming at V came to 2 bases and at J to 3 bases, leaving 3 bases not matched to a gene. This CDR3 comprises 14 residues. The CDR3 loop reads CASSLRAGVYEQYF. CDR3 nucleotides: TGTGCCAGCAGCTTACGAGCGGGAGTCTACGAGCAGTACTTC.

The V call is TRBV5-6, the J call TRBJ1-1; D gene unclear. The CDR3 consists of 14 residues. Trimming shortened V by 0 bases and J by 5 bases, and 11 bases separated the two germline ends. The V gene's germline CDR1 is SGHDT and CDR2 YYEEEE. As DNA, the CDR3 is TGTGCCAGCAGCTTGGTGCAAGGAGGGACTGAAGCTTTCTTT. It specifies CASSLVQGGTEAFF.

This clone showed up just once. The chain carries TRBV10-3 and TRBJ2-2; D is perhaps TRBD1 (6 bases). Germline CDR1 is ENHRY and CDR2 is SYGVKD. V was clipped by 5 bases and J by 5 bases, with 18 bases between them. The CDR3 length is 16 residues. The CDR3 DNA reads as TGTGCCATCAGTTTTTCAACCAGGGGTGGAACCGGGGAGCTGTTTTTT. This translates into CAISFSTRGGTGELFF.

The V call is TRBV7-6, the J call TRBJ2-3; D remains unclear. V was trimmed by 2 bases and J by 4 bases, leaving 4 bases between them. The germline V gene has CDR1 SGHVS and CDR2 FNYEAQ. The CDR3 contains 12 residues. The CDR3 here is CASSLFADTQYF. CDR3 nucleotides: TGTGCCAGCAGCTTATTCGCAGATACGCAGTATTTT.

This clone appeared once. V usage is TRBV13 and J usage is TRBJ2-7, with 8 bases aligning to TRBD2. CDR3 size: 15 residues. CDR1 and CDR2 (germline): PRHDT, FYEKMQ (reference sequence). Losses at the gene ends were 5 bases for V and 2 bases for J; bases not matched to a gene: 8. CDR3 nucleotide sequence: TGTGCCAGCAGCCCCGGGGTACTAGCGGCCTACGAGCAGTACTTC. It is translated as CASSPGVLAAYEQYF.

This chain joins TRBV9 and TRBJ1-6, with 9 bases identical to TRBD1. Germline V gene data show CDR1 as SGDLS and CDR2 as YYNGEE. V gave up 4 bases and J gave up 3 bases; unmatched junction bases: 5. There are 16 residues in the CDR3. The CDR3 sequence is CASSPRTGDYNSPLHF. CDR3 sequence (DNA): TGTGCCAGCAGCCCCCGGACAGGGGACTATAATTCACCCCTCCACTTT.

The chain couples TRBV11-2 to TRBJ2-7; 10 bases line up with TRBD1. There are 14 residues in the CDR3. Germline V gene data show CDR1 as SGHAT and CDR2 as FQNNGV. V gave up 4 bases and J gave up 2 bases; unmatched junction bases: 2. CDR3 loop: CASSYGQGAYEQYF. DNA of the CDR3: TGTGCCAGCAGCTACGGACAGGGGGCCTACGAGCAGTACTTC.

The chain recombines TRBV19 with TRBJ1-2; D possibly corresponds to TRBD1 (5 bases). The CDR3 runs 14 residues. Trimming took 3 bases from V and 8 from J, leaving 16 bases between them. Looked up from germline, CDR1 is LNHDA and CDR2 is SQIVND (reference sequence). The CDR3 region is CASSIGGAAPGYTF. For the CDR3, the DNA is TGTGCCAGTAGTATCGGAGGGGCCGCCCCGGGCTACACCTTC. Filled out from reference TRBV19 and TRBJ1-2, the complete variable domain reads DGGITQSPKYLFRKEGQNVTLSCEQNLNHDAMYWYRQDPGQGLRLIYYSQIVNDFQKGDIAEGYSVSREKKESFPLTVTSAQKNPTAFYLCASSIGGAAPGYTFGSGTRLTVV.

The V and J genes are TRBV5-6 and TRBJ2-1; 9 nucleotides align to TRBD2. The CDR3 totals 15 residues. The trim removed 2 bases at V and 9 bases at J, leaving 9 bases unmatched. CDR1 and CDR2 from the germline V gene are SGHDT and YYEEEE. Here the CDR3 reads CASSLGAGGPGEQFF. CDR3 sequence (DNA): TGTGCCAGCAGCTTAGGCGCGGGAGGGCCTGGTGAGCAGTTCTTC.

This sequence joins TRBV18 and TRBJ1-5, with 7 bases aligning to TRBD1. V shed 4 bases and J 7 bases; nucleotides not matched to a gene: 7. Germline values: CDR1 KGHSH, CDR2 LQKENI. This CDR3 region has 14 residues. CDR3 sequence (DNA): TGTGCCAGCTCACATACAGGGGAAGGGCAGCCCCAGCATTTT. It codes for CASSHTGEGQPQHF.

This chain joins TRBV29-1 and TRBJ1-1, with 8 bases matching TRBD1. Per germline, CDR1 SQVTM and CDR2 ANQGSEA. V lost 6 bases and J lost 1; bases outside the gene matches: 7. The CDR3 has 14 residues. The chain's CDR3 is CSVTGTGSNTEAFF. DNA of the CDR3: TGCAGCGTAACCGGGACAGGATCGAACACTGAAGCTTTCTTT.

The CDR3 nucleotides read TGTGCCAGCAGTTATGTGCAGTACAATGAGCAGTTCTTC. Its translation: CASSYVQYNEQFF. This rearrangement joins TRBV27 to TRBJ2-1; unclear D gene. The CDR3 loop spans 13 amino acids. Trimming removed 4 bases at V and 4 bases at J, with 8 bases between. CDR1 and CDR2 (germline): MNHEY, SMNVEV (reference sequence).

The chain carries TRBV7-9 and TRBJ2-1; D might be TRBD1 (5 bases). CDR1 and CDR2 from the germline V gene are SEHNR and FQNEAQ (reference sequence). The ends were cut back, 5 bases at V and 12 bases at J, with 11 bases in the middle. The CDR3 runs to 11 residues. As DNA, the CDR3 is TGTGCCAGCAGCGGGGCTATGGGGCAGTTCTTC. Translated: CASSGAMGQFF.

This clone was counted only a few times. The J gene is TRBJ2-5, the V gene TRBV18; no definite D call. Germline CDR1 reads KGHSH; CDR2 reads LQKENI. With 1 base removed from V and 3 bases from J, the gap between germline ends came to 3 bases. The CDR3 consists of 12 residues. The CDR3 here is CASSPLKETQYF. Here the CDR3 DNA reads TGTGCCAGCTCACCACTTAAAGAGACCCAGTACTTC. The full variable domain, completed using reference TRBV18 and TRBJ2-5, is NAGVMQNPRHLVRRRGQEARLRCSPMKGHSHVYWYRQLPEEGLKFMVYLQKENIIDESGMPKERFSAEFPKEGPSILRIQQVVRGDSAAYFCASSPLKETQYFGPGTRLLVL.